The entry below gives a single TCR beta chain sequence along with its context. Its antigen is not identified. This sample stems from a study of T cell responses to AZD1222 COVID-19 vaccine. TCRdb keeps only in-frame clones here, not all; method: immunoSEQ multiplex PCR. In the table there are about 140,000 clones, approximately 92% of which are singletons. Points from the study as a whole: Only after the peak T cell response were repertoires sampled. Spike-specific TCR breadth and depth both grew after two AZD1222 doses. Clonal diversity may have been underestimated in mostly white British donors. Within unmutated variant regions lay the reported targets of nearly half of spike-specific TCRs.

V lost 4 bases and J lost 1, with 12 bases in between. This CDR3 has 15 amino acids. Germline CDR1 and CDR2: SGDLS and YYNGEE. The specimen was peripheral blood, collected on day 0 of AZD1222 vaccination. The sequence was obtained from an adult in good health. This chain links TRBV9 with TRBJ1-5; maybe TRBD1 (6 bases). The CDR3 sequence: CASSSTGTSNQPQHF. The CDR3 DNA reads TGTGCCAGCAGCAGTACCGGGACAAGCAATCAGCCCCAGCATTTT.